Presented here are 8 T cell receptor beta chains from one specimen sequenced in a study of cytomegalovirus exposure and HLA in healthy donors. In the PCR, 60 Vbeta and 13 Jbeta primers were used. Measured with immunoSEQ multiplex PCR; TCRdb has only the in-frame clones, and not every one. The sample records around 86,000 clones, about 80% being singletons. The sequencing sample was made of PBMCs. Every receptor here comes from a female donor in good health and CMV-seronegative.

The V and J genes are TRBV4-2 and TRBJ2-3, with D perhaps matching TRBD1 (5 bases). This CDR3 has 16 residues. V lost 3 bases and J 4 bases, leaving 17 bases between the germline ends. Germline V CDR1 and CDR2: LGHNA, YNFKEQ. The CDR3 here is CASSHPTGQGADTQYF. CDR3 DNA: TGTGCCAGCAGCCACCCGACTGGACAAGGCGCAGATACGCAGTATTTT.

The V call is TRBV5-1, the J call TRBJ2-6; a possible D gene is TRBD1 (8 bases). In germline, CDR1 is SGHRS, CDR2 YFSETQ. The ends were cut back, 3 bases at V and 2 bases at J, with 15 bases in the middle. This CDR3 is built from 17 residues. The CDR3 region has the DNA TGCGCCAGCAGCTGGAAAACAGGGGGGGCTGGGGCCAACGTCCTGACTTTC. Translation: CASSWKTGGAGANVLTF. Supplemented by reference TRBV5-1 and TRBJ2-6, the full variable domain reads KAGVTQTPRYLIKTRGQQVTLSCSPISGHRSVSWYQQTPGQGLQFLFEYFSETQRNKGNFPGRFSGRQFSNSRSEMNVSTLELGDSALYLCASSWKTGGAGANVLTFGAGSRLTVL.

The gene calls are TRBV29-1 and TRBJ1-3, with a tentative D call TRBD1 (5 bases). With 4 bases removed from V and 2 bases from J, the gap between germline ends came to 9 bases. The CDR3 covers 13 residues. CDR1 and CDR2 (germline): SQVTM, ANQGSEA. CDR3 DNA sequence: TGCAGCGTTGGGCAGGGTGCTGGAAACACCATATATTTT. Protein sequence: CSVGQGAGNTIYF.

The J gene is TRBJ2-7, the V gene TRBV4-1; possibly TRBD1 for D (6 bases). Trimming removed 3 bases from V and 3 bases from J, with 18 bases in between. The CDR3 extends over 16 amino acids. The germline CDR1 and CDR2 sequences are MGHRA and YSYEKL. CDR3 in DNA: TGCGCCAGCAGCCATGGGTCGACAGGCCAAGTCTACGAGCAGTACTTC. Translating it yields CASSHGSTGQVYEQYF.

This clone has only a few counts. The J gene is TRBJ2-7, the V gene TRBV11-3; the match to TRBD2 covers 9 bases. The junction had 9 bases not matched to a gene; V was cut back by 5 bases and J by 7 bases. Germline assignment: CDR1 SGHNT and CDR2 YENEEA. This CDR3 is 14 amino acids long. CDR3 sequence reads: CASSGPSGADEQYF. Here the CDR3 DNA reads TGTGCCAGCAGCGGACCTAGCGGGGCGGATGAGCAGTACTTC. Supplemented by reference TRBV11-3 and TRBJ2-7, the full variable domain reads EAGVVQSPRYKIIEKKQPVAFWCNPISGHNTLYWYLQNLGQGPELLIRYENEEAVDDSQLPKDRFSAERLKGVDSTLKIQPAELGDSAVYLCASSGPSGADEQYFGPGTRLTVT.

The chain couples TRBV5-8 to TRBJ1-2; tentative D call: TRBD1 (6 bases). V gave up 0 bases and J gave up 2 bases, with 11 bases separating them. Germline V gene lookup returns CDR1 SGHTS and CDR2 YDEGEE. This CDR3 region has 15 residues. The CDR3, as DNA: TGTGCCAGCAGCTTGGGCCAGGGGCGCAACTATGGCTACACCTTC. Its protein product is CASSLGQGRNYGYTF.

The CDR3 DNA is TGTGCCAGCAGTCTCCCGTCAAGAGGGAGCACTGAAGCTTTCTTT. Protein: CASSLPSRGSTEAFF. The J gene is TRBJ1-1, the V gene TRBV28; no clear D. The CDR3 totals 15 residues. Germline V gene data show CDR1 as MDHEN and CDR2 as SYDVKM. V was pared by 5 bases and J by 4 bases, with 17 bases between.

This chain uses TRBV6-5 with TRBJ1-2, with D possibly TRBD1 on 5 matching bases. Germline values: CDR1 MNHEY, CDR2 SVGAGI. The ends were cut back, 6 bases at V and 6 bases at J, with 14 bases in the middle. CDR3 length: 13 residues. CDR3 in DNA: TGTGCCAGCAGGAATACAGGATCGGATGGCTACACCTTC. Its protein is CASRNTGSDGYTF.